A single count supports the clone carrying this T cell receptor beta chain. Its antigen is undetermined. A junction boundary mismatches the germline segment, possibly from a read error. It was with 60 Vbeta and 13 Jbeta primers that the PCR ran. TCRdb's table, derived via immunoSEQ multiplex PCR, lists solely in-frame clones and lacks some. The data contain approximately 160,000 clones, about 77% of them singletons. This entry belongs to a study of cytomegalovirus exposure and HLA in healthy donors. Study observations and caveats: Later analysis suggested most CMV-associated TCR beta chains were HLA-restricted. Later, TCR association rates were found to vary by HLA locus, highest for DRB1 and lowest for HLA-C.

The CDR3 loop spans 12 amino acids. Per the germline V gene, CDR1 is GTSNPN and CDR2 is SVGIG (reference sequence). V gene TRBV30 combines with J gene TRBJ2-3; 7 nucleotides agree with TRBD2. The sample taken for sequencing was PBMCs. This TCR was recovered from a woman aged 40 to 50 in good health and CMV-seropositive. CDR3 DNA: TGTGCCTGCAGTGGGGGGGGAGATACGCAGTATTTT. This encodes CACSGGGDTQYF.